These 32 T cell receptor beta chains originate from one sample sequenced in a study of Graves' ophthalmopathy and Graves' hyperthyroidism. RNA transcripts were the source from which TCR beta CDR3 regions were amplified. First-round RT-PCR employed HTBI primers, with a second-round multiplex PCR after it. TCRdb used MiXCR to reprocess the multiplex PCR reads, holding one entry per CDR3 protein. Among more than 1,000,000 distinct CDR3 sequences listed, about 38% were seen once. Sequenced sample: peripheral blood or thyroid tissue (not recorded which). These receptor sequences come from an adult man with Graves' hyperthyroidism.

This clonotype was seen at least ten times. This chain uses TRBV2 with TRBJ2-7, with 10 bases fitting TRBD2. The CDR3 contains 14 residues. V lost 6 bases to trimming and J lost 5 bases; unmatched junction nucleotides: 7. The germline V gene has CDR1 SNHLY and CDR2 FYNNEI. This CDR3 reads CASRESSGSDEQYF. CDR3 nucleotides: TGTGCCAGCAGGGAGTCTAGCGGGAGCGACGAGCAGTACTTC.

This clonotype was observed at least ten times. V is TRBV6-5 and J is TRBJ2-7; D possibly corresponds to TRBD1 (6 bases). The CDR3 consists of 14 residues. V was clipped by 2 bases and J by 4 bases, with 12 bases between them. CDR1 and CDR2 (germline): MNHEY, SVGAGI. The CDR3 is CASSYGTRGYEQYF. The CDR3 nucleotides read TGTGCCAGCAGTTACGGGACAAGGGGGTACGAGCAGTACTTC.

The chain carries TRBV10-3 and TRBJ2-5; 7 bases match TRBD2. J was trimmed by 7 bases and V by 8 bases; bases with no gene match: 10. The CDR3 totals 13 residues. Per the germline V gene, CDR1 is ENHRY and CDR2 is SYGVKD. The CDR3 nucleotides read TGTGCCATCGGGGCAGCGGGGACGCGGACCCAGTACTTC. Its protein is CAIGAAGTRTQYF.

The V and J genes are TRBV25-1 and TRBJ2-5; TRBD2 matches 8 bases. CDR3 size: 14 residues. The junction had 6 bases not matched to a gene; V was cut back by 8 bases and J by 1 base. In germline, CDR1 is MGHDK, CDR2 SYGVNS. The CDR3 DNA follows: TGTGCCAGCGCTGGACTAGCAGGCCAAGAGACCCAGTACTTC. Protein product: CASAGLAGQETQYF.

This clonotype was seen ten or more times. The rearrangement links TRBV9 to TRBJ1-5, with 9 positions matching TRBD1. Germline assignment: CDR1 SGDLS and CDR2 YYNGEE. This CDR3 comprises 15 residues. V gave up 3 bases and J gave up 1 base; unmatched junction bases: 2. CDR3: CASSDTGGSNQPQHF. CDR3 nucleotides: TGTGCCAGCAGCGATACAGGGGGCAGCAATCAGCCCCAGCATTTT.

This clonotype was recorded at least ten times. J is TRBJ1-1 and V is TRBV20-1, with a possible D match to TRBD1 (6 bases). CDR3 length: 14 amino acids. Trimming shortened V by 4 bases and J by 0 bases, and 12 bases separated the two germline ends. Germline V CDR1 and CDR2: DFQATT, SNEGSKA (reference sequence). The CDR3 DNA follows: TGCAGTGCTACCAAGGACAGCCTGAACACTGAAGCTTTCTTT. Translation gives CSATKDSLNTEAFF.

As concerns this clonotype: Since a much larger clone is just one base distant, this may be a read error. The J gene is TRBJ1-5, the V gene TRBV19; 8 bases fit TRBD1. The germline gives CDR1 LNHDA, CDR2 SQIVND (reference sequence). The CDR3 consists of 13 residues. V gave up 7 bases and J gave up 6 bases; unmatched junction bases: 5. The CDR3 sequence is CASKDREIQPQHF. DNA of the CDR3: TGTGCCAGTAAGGACAGGGAAATTCAGCCCCAGCATTTT. The full variable domain, in which reference TRBV19 and TRBJ1-5 provide the parts outside the CDR3, is DGGITQSPKYLFRKEGQNVTLSCEQNLNHDAMYWYRQDPGQGLRLIYYSQIVNDFQKGDIAEGYSVSREKKESFPLTVTSAQKNPTAFYLCASKDREIQPQHFGDGTRLSIL.

The J gene is TRBJ1-1, the V gene TRBV7-9, with D perhaps matching TRBD1 (5 bases). This CDR3 has 12 amino acids. V was pared by 6 bases and J by 6 bases, with 11 bases between. Germline V CDR1 and CDR2: SEHNR, FQNEAQ (reference sequence). CDR3: CASRLVGAEAFF. The CDR3 region has the DNA TGTGCCAGCAGACTAGTGGGGGCTGAAGCTTTCTTT.

This clonotype was detected ten times or more. J is TRBJ1-6 and V is TRBV9; D call uncertain. V was cut by 0 bases and J by 8 bases, with 12 bases left in between. Germline values: CDR1 SGDLS, CDR2 YYNGEE. There are 15 residues in the CDR3. The CDR3 region has the DNA TGTGCCAGCAGCGTAGGTTTTAAGCGGGATTCACCCCTCCACTTT. Its protein is CASSVGFKRDSPLHF.

This clonotype was counted a few times. The V call is TRBV12-3 or TRBV12-4, the J call TRBJ2-7; the match to TRBD2 covers 13 bases. The CDR3 totals 14 residues. J gave up 5 bases and V 8 bases, and 6 bases lay outside the gene matches. The CDR3: CASGRTSGSHEQYF. CDR3 in DNA: TGTGCCAGCGGTAGGACTAGCGGGAGCCACGAGCAGTACTTC.

As for this clonotype: This may come from a read error, since a much larger clone is one base off. The chain links TRBV20-1 to TRBJ1-1; D ambiguous. This CDR3 comprises 12 residues. Germline lookup yields CDR1 DFQATT and CDR2 SNEGSKA (reference sequence). V lost 2 bases, J lost 8 bases, and 12 bases lay in between. The CDR3 bases are TGCAGTGCTAGAAACAGTCCCCCGGAAGCTTTCTTT. Translated: CSARNSPPEAFF.

For this clonotype: It may be a read error: a sequence one base away is much more abundant. The chain joins TRBV19 to TRBJ1-1, with 8 bases that match TRBD1. The CDR3 consists of 17 residues. Germline lookup yields CDR1 LNHDA and CDR2 SQIVND (reference sequence). V dropped 3 bases and J dropped 3; count of bases not matched to a gene: 12. CDR3 sequence (DNA): TGTGCCAGTAGTATGAGCTCAGGGGGCGTGACGGACACTGAAGCTTTCTTT. This translates into CASSMSSGGVTDTEAFF.

This clonotype has a handful of counts. The chain combines TRBV3-1 with TRBJ1-5; 8 bases agree with TRBD1. CDR1 and CDR2 (germline): LGHDT, YNNKEL (reference sequence). The V and J ends lost 5 bases and 5 bases, in that order; junction bases with no gene match: 5. The CDR3 is 14 residues long. The CDR3 DNA reads as TGTGCCAGCAGCGAAAGGGACAGGTATCAGCCCCAGCATTTT. Its translation: CASSERDRYQPQHF.

In its sample, this clonotype was seen a few times. V and J are TRBV5-8 and TRBJ2-7; D not resolved. The V gene's germline CDR1 is SGHTS and CDR2 YDEGEE. The V and J ends lost 6 bases and 3 bases respectively, with 19 bases between them. This CDR3 contains 15 residues. CDR3 sequence reads: CASTSPRGLRYEQYF. For the CDR3, the DNA is TGTGCCAGCACCTCCCCGCGAGGTCTTCGCTACGAGCAGTACTTC.

This clonotype came up a few times. V and J are TRBV7-3 and TRBJ2-3; unclear D gene. Trimming shortened V by 5 bases and J by 2 bases, and 14 bases separated the two germline ends. CDR1 SGHTA and CDR2 FQGTGA come from the germline V gene. CDR3 length: 15 amino acids. This CDR3 reads CASSQSVSTTDTQYF. In nucleotides, the CDR3 is TGTGCCAGCAGCCAATCCGTTTCGACCACAGATACGCAGTATTTT.

This clonotype was seen at least ten times. V is TRBV7-9 and J is TRBJ2-7, with D perhaps matching TRBD1 or TRBD2 (5 bases each). Between the trimmed V and J ends, which lost 4 bases and 5 bases, there was a span of 12 bases. The CDR3 covers 13 residues. Per the germline V gene, CDR1 is SEHNR and CDR2 is FQNEAQ (reference sequence). The CDR3, as DNA: TGTGCCAGCAGCTATGAGGGGCTTGACGAGCAGTACTTC. It specifies CASSYEGLDEQYF.

This clonotype was counted between two and nine times. The CDR3 sequence is CASSEVVRAEAFF. CDR3 DNA: TGTGCCAGCAGTGAAGTGGTCCGGGCTGAAGCTTTCTTT. The chain has TRBV2 and TRBJ1-1; D is undetermined. CDR3 length: 13 residues. Germline-derived CDR1 and CDR2 are SNHLY and FYNNEI. The V end was cut by 1 base, the J end by 6 bases, with 9 bases between.

This chain uses TRBV14 with TRBJ2-5; a weak D match, TRBD2 (7 bases). The CDR3 is 17 residues long. Germline CDR1 is SGHDN and CDR2 is FVKESK. Trimming shortened V by 4 bases and J by 5 bases, and 23 bases separated the two germline ends. CDR3 protein: CASSLNIGGPRDETQYF. CDR3 in DNA: TGTGCCAGCAGCCTGAACATCGGGGGGCCGCGGGATGAGACCCAGTACTTC.

Many counts were recorded for this clonotype. The gene calls are TRBV5-8 and TRBJ2-7; tentatively, D is TRBD2 (6 bases). Germline CDR1 reads SGHTS; CDR2 reads YDEGEE. The V end was cut by 4 bases, the J end by 5 bases, with 10 bases between. This CDR3 region has 12 residues. The CDR3 region is CASSPSGDEQYF. The CDR3 DNA is TGTGCCAGCAGCCCCTCGGGGGACGAGCAGTACTTC. Looking up the rest from reference TRBV5-8 and TRBJ2-7 gives the full variable domain: EAGVTQSPTHLIKTRGQQATLRCSPISGHTSVYWYQQALGLGLQFLLWYDEGEERNRGNFPPRFSGRQFPNYSSELNVNALELEDSALYLCASSPSGDEQYFGPGTRLTVT.

This clonotype was picked up many times. The chain recombines TRBV11-2 with TRBJ2-7, with D unresolved. The V and J ends lost 1 base and 0 bases respectively, with 10 bases between them. CDR1 is SGHAT and CDR2 is FQNNGV in the germline V gene. The CDR3 spans 15 residues. The CDR3 region is CASSLGATGSYEQYF. CDR3 DNA sequence: TGTGCCAGCAGCTTAGGGGCCACCGGCTCCTACGAGCAGTACTTC.

Many counts were recorded for this clonotype. The chain couples TRBV7-9 to TRBJ1-5, with TRBD1 identical over 9 bases. The germline gives CDR1 SEHNR, CDR2 FQNEAQ (reference sequence). The CDR3 covers 15 residues. The V and J ends lost 5 bases and 3 bases, in that order; junction bases with no gene match: 5. The CDR3 here is CASSTDRGYNQPQHF. The CDR3 bases are TGTGCCAGCAGCACGGACAGGGGCTACAATCAGCCCCAGCATTTT.

Points on this clonotype: This may be a read error: a much more frequent sequence differs by one nucleotide. V usage is TRBV12-3 or TRBV12-4 and J usage is TRBJ1-5; TRBD1 is a possible D gene (5 bases). CDR3 length: 14 residues. Written as DNA, the CDR3 is TGTGCCGGCAGCCCGGGGGGGAACAATCAGCCCCAGCATTTT. Its translation is CAGSPGGNNQPQHF.

V gene TRBV29-1 combines with J gene TRBJ2-7; D may be TRBD1 (6 bases). The CDR3 has 11 amino acids. The germline CDR1 and CDR2 sequences are SQVTM and ANQGSEA. Between the trimmed V and J ends, which lost 8 bases and 4 bases, there was a span of 12 bases. CDR3 amino acids: CSLPTGYEQYF. In nucleotides, the CDR3 is TGCAGCCTACCAACAGGGTACGAGCAGTACTTC.

This clonotype appeared many times. The V call is TRBV5-1, the J call TRBJ2-7; D not resolved. V shed 0 bases and J shed 6 bases, with 19 bases lying between them. This CDR3 region has 16 residues. Germline-derived CDR1 and CDR2 are SGHRS and YFSETQ. CDR3 protein: CASSLGQTRLPSEQYF. CDR3 bases: TGCGCCAGCAGCTTGGGGCAGACTCGATTGCCTAGCGAGCAGTACTTC.

This clonotype was seen at least ten times. V gene TRBV5-1 combines with J gene TRBJ2-7; D is ambiguous. Germline values: CDR1 SGHRS, CDR2 YFSETQ. The CDR3 length is 14 residues. V was cut by 2 bases and J by 2 bases, with 11 bases left in between. This CDR3 is CASSLEGHPYEQYF. DNA of the CDR3: TGCGCCAGCAGCTTAGAAGGTCACCCCTACGAGCAGTACTTC. Drawing the rest from reference TRBV5-1 and TRBJ2-7, the complete variable domain is KAGVTQTPRYLIKTRGQQVTLSCSPISGHRSVSWYQQTPGQGLQFLFEYFSETQRNKGNFPGRFSGRQFSNSRSEMNVSTLELGDSALYLCASSLEGHPYEQYFGPGTRLTVT.

The chain uses TRBV10-3 and TRBJ2-5, with D possibly matching TRBD2 (5 bases). Between the trimmed V and J ends, which lost 6 bases and 2 bases, there was a span of 22 bases. Per germline, CDR1 ENHRY and CDR2 SYGVKD. The CDR3 has 17 amino acids. This chain's CDR3 is CAIRASRSVRSQETQYF. CDR3 coding DNA: TGTGCCATCAGGGCTAGCAGGTCCGTCCGCTCTCAAGAGACCCAGTACTTC.

The sample holds many counts of this clonotype. The chain is built from TRBV20-1 and TRBJ2-7; TRBD1 matches at 7 bases. The CDR3 totals 17 residues. Germline CDR1 DFQATT, CDR2 SNEGSKA (reference sequence). Germline trimming cut 1 base from V and 2 bases from J; bases unmatched to any gene: 14. The CDR3 DNA reads TGCAGTGCTAGAGGTGGGACAGTCGCCTCCATTACCTACGAGCAGTACTTC. Protein product: CSARGGTVASITYEQYF.

The CDR3 DNA follows: TGCAGCGTTGGCCCTCCCTTTAGTACCGGTGCGGGGGGACCCGAATTCGGCGAGCAGTACTTC. As protein: CSVGPPFSTGAGGPEFGEQYF. This chain connects TRBV29-1 to TRBJ2-7, with 8 bases lining up with TRBD2. V was pared by 4 bases and J by 6 bases, with 32 bases of the junction left unmatched. CDR1 is SQVTM and CDR2 is ANQGSEA in the germline V gene. There are 21 residues in the CDR3.

This clonotype was observed a few times. This may be a read error: a much more frequent sequence differs by one nucleotide. The V and J genes are TRBV29-1 and TRBJ2-7, with a possible D match to TRBD2 (5 bases). Germline V lookup: CDR1 SQVTM, CDR2 ANQGSEA. This CDR3 spans 12 amino acids. The CDR3: CSVDSGTYEQCF. DNA for the CDR3: TGCAGCGTTGATTCGGGAACCTACGAGCAGTGCTTC.

This clonotype was counted at least ten times. The chain combines TRBV7-2 with TRBJ2-5; TRBD2 matches 9 bases. The V segment lost 6 bases and the J segment 1 base; nucleotides outside the gene matches: 6. The CDR3 spans 15 residues. Germline values: CDR1 SGHTA, CDR2 FQGNSA. The CDR3 loop is CASSIAGETQETQYF. CDR3 bases: TGTGCCAGCAGTATAGCGGGGGAAACCCAAGAGACCCAGTACTTC.

The V and J genes are TRBV15 and TRBJ2-5, with 13 bases lining up with TRBD2. Germline assignment: CDR1 LNHNV and CDR2 YYDKDF (reference sequence). The CDR3 contains 19 residues. With V trimmed by 0 bases and J by 1 base, 8 bases remained unmatched. DNA of the CDR3: TGTGCCACCAGCAGAGATCAAAGGCGGACTAGCGGGGGCCAAGAGACCCAGTACTTC. Protein sequence: CATSRDQRRTSGGQETQYF.

This clonotype was seen a few times. A read error may account for a junction end that differs from germline. This rearrangement joins TRBV5-5 to TRBJ1-6; D is unclear. This CDR3 contains 15 residues. Germline V CDR1 and CDR2: SGHKS, YYEKEE (reference sequence). The DNA for the CDR3 is TGTGCCAGCAGCTTGGACAGCTCCTATAATCCACCCCTCCACTTT. As protein: CASSLDSSYNPPLHF.